These T cell receptor beta chains were read from a single sample in a study of blood T cell repertoires in COVID-19. Repertoires were generated with immunoSEQ multiplex PCR, while TCRdb's copy carries only in-frame clones and drops some. The table lists roughly 96,000 clones, 82% of them singletons. Material: peripheral blood. The receptors derive from a man older than 75 with acute or convalescent COVID-19. Each CDR3 is given with its conserved first and last residue. A D gene is named only where the DNA matches it firmly. Clone size is not always given. Where it is, it says once, few, many or a class for expanded clones.

V gene: TRBV19
clone size: -
J gene: TRBJ2-7
D gene: TRBD1
CDR3 DNA: TGTGCCAGTAGTCTAGGGGGCGGCGACGAGCAGTACTTC
CDR3 protein: CASSLGGGDEQYF

V gene: TRBV28
clone size: -
J gene: TRBJ1-6
D gene: TRBD1
CDR3 DNA: TGTGCCAGCAGTCAAAGACAGGGGAGCTCCTATAATTCACCCCTCCACTTT
CDR3 protein: CASSQRQGSSYNSPLHF

V gene: TRBV12-3/TRBV12-4
clone size: -
J gene: TRBJ1-2
D gene: -
CDR3 DNA: TGTGCCAGCAGTTCGACACCACTCAGGAGCTACACCTTC
CDR3 protein: CASSSTPLRSYTF

V gene: TRBV7-8
clone size: -
J gene: TRBJ2-7
D gene: TRBD1
CDR3 DNA: TGTGCCAGCAGCCACCCGGTCTCAGGGGGACAGGGTTACGAGCAGTACTTC
CDR3 protein: CASSHPVSGGQGYEQYF

V gene: TRBV6-2/TRBV6-3
clone size: -
J gene: TRBJ2-2
D gene: TRBD1
CDR3 DNA: TGTGCCAGCAGTTTGGACAGGCCGAACACCGGGGAGCTGTTTTTT
CDR3 protein: CASSLDRPNTGELFF

V gene: TRBV6-5
clone size: few
J gene: TRBJ1-1
D gene: -
CDR3 DNA: TGTGCCAGCAGTTCGACAGAAACTGAAGCTTTCTTT
CDR3 protein: CASSSTETEAFF

V gene: TRBV30
clone size: few
J gene: TRBJ2-1
D gene: -
CDR3 DNA: TGTGCCTGGGGAAGGGGTTACAATGAGCAGTTCTTC
CDR3 protein: CAWGRGYNEQFF

V gene: TRBV19
clone size: few
J gene: TRBJ2-1
D gene: TRBD2
CDR3 DNA: TGTGCCAGTAGTATAACGGGGGGTAATGAGCAGTTCTTC
CDR3 protein: CASSITGGNEQFF

V gene: TRBV5-6
clone size: -
J gene: TRBJ2-7
D gene: -
CDR3 DNA: TGTGCCAGCAGCTTGAAGGACAGAAAAGCCTACGAGCAGTACTTC
CDR3 protein: CASSLKDRKAYEQYF

V gene: TRBV28
clone size: -
J gene: TRBJ2-4
D gene: -
CDR3 DNA: TGTGCCAGCAGTTTAACCAGGGCTCTAGCCAAAAACATTCAGTACTTC
CDR3 protein: CASSLTRALAKNIQYF

V gene: TRBV4-3
clone size: -
J gene: TRBJ2-7
D gene: TRBD2
CDR3 DNA: TGCGCCAGCAGTCTAAGACTAGCGGGACCCTACGAGCAGTACTTC
CDR3 protein: CASSLRLAGPYEQYF